This TCR beta chain was obtained from a study of cytomegalovirus exposure and HLA in healthy donors (dated by TCRdb to 2016 to 2017). As for the study more broadly: A later analysis indicated that the 120 validation repertoires were generated on the platform also employed for the 700 or so repertoires of the first cohort. The study was designed to test whether signatures of past pathogen exposure could be identified by cataloging public T cell receptors. Along with the roughly 610-subject first cohort, a separate validation cohort of over a hundred different subjects was used. To predict cytomegalovirus infection status, the study brought together high-throughput TCR immunosequencing, statistical association of individual TCRs with disease status, and machine learning.

CDR1 and CDR2 (SNHLY, FYNNEI) derive from the germline V gene. Inclusive of the bounding cysteine and phenylalanine, the CDR3 is 12 residues long. Here the CDR3 DNA is all that survives: 36 bases in frame from base 1. V loses 8 bases of germline sequence and J loses 2 bases, and the interval between the two ends is 7 bases. Separate from the approximately 700-subject first cohort, the validation cohort of more than 90 subjects was the group to which the donors belonged. Of note for this clone: The target of this receptor is not known. Base qualities are not provided; no much larger clone lies one nucleotide away.

The investigation overall reported the following: The study gave a list of 150 to 200 TCR beta chains associated with cytomegalovirus. The classifier was reported to diagnose cytomegalovirus status with high specificity and sensitivity in both the original cohort and the validation cohort. It was suggested by the authors that the approach could potentially be generalized to other disease states and immunological phenotypes. Most TCR sequences were observed very rarely across donors, whereas some public TCRs were present in many individuals. Three of the identified cytomegalovirus-associated TCR beta chains were confirmed in vitro to be specific for cytomegalovirus antigens. A later analysis had no HLA typing for the validation cohort, so co-occurrence there was scored across all 130 or so repertoires. In a later analysis, TCRs clustered in the first cohort were found to also tend to co-occur in the roughly 120 validation repertoires, with 94% of cluster scores above 0.

The library was obtained by the immunoSEQ multiplex PCR assay. On the authors' methods: A statistical classification framework was built to diagnose cytomegalovirus status from the catalog of TCR beta chain sequences. TCRdb re-hosts the immuneACCESS table, in-frame sequences only. Its copies lack some clones; in the studies checked, an unresolved V gene accounts for under half of them, and the cause for the rest is not known. Clonal size and the V and J genes are those of that table, whereas D and trimming came from the DNA. The sample table holds 200,000 to 250,000 clones, of which 80% to 95% were seen once. Around 1.1% of the sample is taken by the ten largest.

The TCR originated in a woman younger than 35 in good health and CMV-seronegative. Recombination joined TRBV2 with TRBJ2-4, with TRBD1 perhaps the D gene, on 5 matching bases. Sequenced: PBMCs. The CDR3 amino acid sequence is: CASGASKNIQYF. The nucleotide sequence is given as TGTGCCAGCGGGGCCTCCAAAAACATTCAGTACTTC.